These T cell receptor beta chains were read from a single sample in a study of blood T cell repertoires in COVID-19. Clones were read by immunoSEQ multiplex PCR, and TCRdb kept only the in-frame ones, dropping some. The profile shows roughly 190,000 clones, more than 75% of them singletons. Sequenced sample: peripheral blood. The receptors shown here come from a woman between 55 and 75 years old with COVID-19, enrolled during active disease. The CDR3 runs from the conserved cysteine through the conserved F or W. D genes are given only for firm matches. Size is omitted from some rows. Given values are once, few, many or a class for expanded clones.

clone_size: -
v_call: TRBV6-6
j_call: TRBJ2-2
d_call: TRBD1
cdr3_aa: CASRGTGTGELFF
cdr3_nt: TGTGCCAGCAGAGGGACAGGGACCGGGGAGCTGTTTTTT

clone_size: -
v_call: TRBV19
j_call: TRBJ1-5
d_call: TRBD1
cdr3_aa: CASSIGTGSQPQHF
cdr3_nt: TGTGCCAGTAGTATAGGGACAGGGAGTCAGCCCCAGCATTTT

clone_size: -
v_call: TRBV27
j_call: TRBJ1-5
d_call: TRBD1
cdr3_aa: CASRPLTGTSNQPQHF
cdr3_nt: TGTGCCAGCAGACCCCTGACAGGGACGAGCAATCAGCCCCAGCATTTT

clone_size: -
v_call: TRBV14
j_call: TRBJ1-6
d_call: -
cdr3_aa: CASSQGSPARSPLHF
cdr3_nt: TGTGCCAGCAGCCAAGGTAGCCCTGCGCGGTCACCCCTCCACTTT

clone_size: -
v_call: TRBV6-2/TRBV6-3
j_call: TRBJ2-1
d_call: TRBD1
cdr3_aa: CASSYGDRGGQFF
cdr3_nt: TGTGCCAGCAGTTACGGGGACAGGGGTGGGCAGTTCTTC

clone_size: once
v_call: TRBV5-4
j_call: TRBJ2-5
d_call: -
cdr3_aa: CASSSGVFQETQYF
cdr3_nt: TGTGCCAGCAGCTCGGGGGTGTTTCAAGAGACCCAGTACTTC

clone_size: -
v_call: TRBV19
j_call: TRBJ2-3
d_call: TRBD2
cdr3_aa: CASSVGEGIRDTQYF
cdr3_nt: TGTGCCAGTAGTGTCGGGGAGGGGATCAGAGATACGCAGTATTTT

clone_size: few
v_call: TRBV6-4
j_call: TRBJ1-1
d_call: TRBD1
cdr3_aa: CASGRTGGVFWNTEAFF
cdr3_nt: TGTGCCAGCGGAAGGACAGGGGGGGTGTTTTGGAACACTGAAGCTTTCTTT

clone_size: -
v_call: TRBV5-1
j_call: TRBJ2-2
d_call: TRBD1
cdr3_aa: CASSFGRGGQENTGELFF
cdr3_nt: TGCGCCAGCAGCTTCGGGCGAGGTGGACAGGAGAACACCGGGGAGCTGTTTTTT

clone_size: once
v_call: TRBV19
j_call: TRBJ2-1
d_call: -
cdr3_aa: CASVGGVEQFF
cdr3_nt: TGTGCCAGTGTGGGAGGTGTTGAGCAGTTCTTC

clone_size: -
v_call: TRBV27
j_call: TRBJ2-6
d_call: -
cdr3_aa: CASSSPYRDSSGANVLTF
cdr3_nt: TGTGCCAGCAGTTCCCCCTATCGCGACAGTTCTGGGGCCAACGTCCTGACTTTC

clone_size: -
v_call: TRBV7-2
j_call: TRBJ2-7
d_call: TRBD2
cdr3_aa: CASSREVHSYEQYF
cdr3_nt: TGTGCCAGCAGTCGGGAGGTCCATTCCTACGAGCAGTACTTC

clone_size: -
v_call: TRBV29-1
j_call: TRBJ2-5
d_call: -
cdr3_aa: CSVAAREGRETQYF
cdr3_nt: TGCAGCGTTGCGGCCAGGGAAGGACGAGAGACCCAGTACTTC

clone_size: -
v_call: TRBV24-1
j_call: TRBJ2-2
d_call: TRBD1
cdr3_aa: CATSDPGQTNTGELFF
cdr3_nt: TGTGCCACCAGTGATCCGGGACAGACGAACACCGGGGAGCTGTTTTTT

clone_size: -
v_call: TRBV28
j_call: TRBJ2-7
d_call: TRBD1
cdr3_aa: CASSLLRDRGWRGPSYEQYF
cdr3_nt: TGTGCCAGCAGTTTATTGCGGGACAGGGGATGGAGAGGGCCCTCCTACGAGCAGTACTTC

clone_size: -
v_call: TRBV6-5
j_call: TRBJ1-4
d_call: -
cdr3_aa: CASSYNRQPSYEKLFF
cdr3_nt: TGTGCCAGCAGTTACAACCGACAGCCTTCCTATGAAAAACTGTTTTTT

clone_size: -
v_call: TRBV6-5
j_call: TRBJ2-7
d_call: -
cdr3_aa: CASSYSVGGGYEQYF
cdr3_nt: TGTGCCAGCAGTTACTCGGTCGGGGGAGGTTACGAGCAGTACTTC

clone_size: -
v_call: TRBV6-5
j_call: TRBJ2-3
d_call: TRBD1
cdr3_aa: CASSQRTGEDTQYF
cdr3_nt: TGTGCCAGCAGTCAACGGACAGGGGAGGATACGCAGTATTTT

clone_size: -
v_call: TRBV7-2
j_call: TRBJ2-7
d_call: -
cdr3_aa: CASSFRGSYEQYF
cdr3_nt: TGTGCCAGCAGCTTCAGGGGATCCTACGAGCAGTACTTC

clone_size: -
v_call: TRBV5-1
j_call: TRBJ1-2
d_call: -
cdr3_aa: CASGETKHGYTF
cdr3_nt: TGCGCCAGCGGGGAGACGAAGCATGGCTACACCTTC

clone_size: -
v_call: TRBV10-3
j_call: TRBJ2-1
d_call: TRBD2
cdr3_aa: CAISGRGTSVSVEQFF
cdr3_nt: TGTGCCATCAGTGGCCGAGGGACTAGCGTCTCCGTTGAGCAGTTCTTC

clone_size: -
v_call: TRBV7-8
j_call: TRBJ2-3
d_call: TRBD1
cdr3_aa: CASSQRKQGVTSTDTQYF
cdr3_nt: TGTGCCAGCAGCCAGCGAAAACAGGGGGTAACTAGCACAGATACGCAGTATTTT

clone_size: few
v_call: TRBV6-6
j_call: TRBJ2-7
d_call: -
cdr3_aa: CASSYSRGGAVYEQYF
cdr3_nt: TGTGCCAGCAGTTACTCACGTGGGGGGGCCGTCTACGAGCAGTACTTC

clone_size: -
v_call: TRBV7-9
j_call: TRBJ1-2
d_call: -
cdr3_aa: CASRTGGGDYGYTF
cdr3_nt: TGTGCCAGCAGAACAGGAGGGGGGGACTATGGCTACACCTTC

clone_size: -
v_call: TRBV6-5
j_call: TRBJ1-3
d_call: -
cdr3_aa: CASTRGSGNTIYF
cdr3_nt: TGTGCCAGCACCCGAGGCTCTGGAAACACCATATATTTT

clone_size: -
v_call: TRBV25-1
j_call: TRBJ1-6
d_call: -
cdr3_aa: CASRGWRSPGSPLHF
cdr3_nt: TGTGCCAGCAGAGGCTGGCGCAGCCCAGGATCACCCCTCCACTTT

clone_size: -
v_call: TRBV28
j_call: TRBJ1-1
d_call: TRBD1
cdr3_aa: CASSSGGGTEAFF
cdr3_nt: TGTGCCAGCAGTTCAGGGGGCGGGACTGAAGCTTTCTTT

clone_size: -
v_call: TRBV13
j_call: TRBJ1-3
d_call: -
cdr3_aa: CASSTSSGNTIYF
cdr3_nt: TGTGCCAGCAGCACCAGCTCTGGAAACACCATATATTTT

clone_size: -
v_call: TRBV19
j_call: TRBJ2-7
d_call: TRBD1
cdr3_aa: CASSPRQGAGEQYF
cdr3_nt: TGTGCCAGTAGTCCCCGACAGGGGGCCGGCGAGCAGTACTTC

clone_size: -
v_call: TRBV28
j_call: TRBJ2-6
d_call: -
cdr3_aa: CASSLGRRGANVLTF
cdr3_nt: TGTGCCAGCAGTTTGGGGAGGCGAGGGGCCAACGTCCTGACTTTC

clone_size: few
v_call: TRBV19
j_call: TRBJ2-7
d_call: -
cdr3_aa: CASSQRVHEQYF
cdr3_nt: TGTGCCAGTAGTCAACGAGTCCACGAGCAGTACTTC

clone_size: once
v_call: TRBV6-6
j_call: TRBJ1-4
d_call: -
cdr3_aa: CASSSDGVVEKLFF
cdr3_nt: TGTGCCAGCAGTTCGGACGGGGTTGTAGAAAAACTGTTTTTT

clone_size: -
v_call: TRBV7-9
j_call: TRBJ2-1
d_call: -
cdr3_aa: CASSLARSAYNEQFF
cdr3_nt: TGTGCCAGCAGCTTGGCCAGGTCTGCCTACAATGAGCAGTTCTTC

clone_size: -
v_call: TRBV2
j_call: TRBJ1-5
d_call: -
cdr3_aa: CASSEDRDRQPQHF
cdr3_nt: TGTGCCAGCAGTGAAGACAGGGACCGCCAGCCCCAGCATTTT

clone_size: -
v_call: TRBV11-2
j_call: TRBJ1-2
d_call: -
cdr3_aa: CASSLERGAGGYTF
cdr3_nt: TGTGCCAGCAGCTTAGAACGGGGGGCGGGTGGCTACACCTTC

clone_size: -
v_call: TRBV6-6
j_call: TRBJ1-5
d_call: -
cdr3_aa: CASRAPTGGNQPQHF
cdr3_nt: TGTGCCAGCAGGGCCCCGACGGGTGGCAATCAGCCCCAGCATTTT

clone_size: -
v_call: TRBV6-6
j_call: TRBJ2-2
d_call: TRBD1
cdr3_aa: CAIPRDRGPKTGELFF
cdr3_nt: TGTGCCATACCAAGGGACAGGGGCCCAAAGACCGGGGAGCTGTTTTTT

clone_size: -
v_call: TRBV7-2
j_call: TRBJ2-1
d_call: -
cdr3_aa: CASSLDGGLYNEQFF
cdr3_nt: TGTGCCAGCAGCTTAGATGGCGGGCTTTACAATGAGCAGTTCTTC

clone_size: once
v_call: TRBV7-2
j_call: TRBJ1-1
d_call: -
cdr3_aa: CASSLLRTVNTEAFF
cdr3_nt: TGTGCCAGCAGCTTGCTCCGGACAGTGAACACTGAAGCTTTCTTT

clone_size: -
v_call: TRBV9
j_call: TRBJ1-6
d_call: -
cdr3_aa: CASTPGGLGSPLHF
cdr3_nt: TGTGCCAGCACCCCCGGGGGGCTGGGGTCACCCCTCCACTTT

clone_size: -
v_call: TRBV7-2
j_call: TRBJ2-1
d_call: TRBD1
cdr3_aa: CASSLAGGAGNEQFF
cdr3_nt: TGTGCCAGCAGCTTAGCAGGGGGCGCGGGCAATGAGCAGTTCTTC

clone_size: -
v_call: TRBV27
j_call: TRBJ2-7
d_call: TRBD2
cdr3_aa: CASSAPGTSNSYEQYF
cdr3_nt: TGTGCCAGCAGTGCCCCCGGGACTAGTAATAGCTACGAGCAGTACTTC

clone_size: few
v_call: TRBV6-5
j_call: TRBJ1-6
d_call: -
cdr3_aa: CASSYSGGINSPLHF
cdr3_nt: TGTGCCAGCAGTTACTCAGGGGGTATTAATTCACCCCTCCACTTT

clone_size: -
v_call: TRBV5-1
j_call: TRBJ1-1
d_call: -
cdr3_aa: CASSLPDTLNTEAFF
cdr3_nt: TGCGCCAGCAGCTTGCCCGACACCTTGAACACTGAAGCTTTCTTT

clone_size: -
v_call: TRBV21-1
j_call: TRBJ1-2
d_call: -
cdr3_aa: CASSPWRRAGGLGYTF
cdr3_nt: TGTGCCAGCAGCCCCTGGAGGAGGGCAGGGGGGCTTGGCTACACCTTC

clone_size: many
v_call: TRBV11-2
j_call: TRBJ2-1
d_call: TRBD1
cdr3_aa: CASSFSGQGDNEQFF
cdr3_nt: TGTGCCAGCAGCTTTTCGGGACAGGGAGATAATGAGCAGTTCTTC

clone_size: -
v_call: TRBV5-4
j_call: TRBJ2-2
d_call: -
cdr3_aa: CASSLLRYSGLANTGELFF
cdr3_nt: TGTGCCAGCAGCTTGCTTCGGTACTCGGGACTGGCGAACACCGGGGAGCTGTTTTTT

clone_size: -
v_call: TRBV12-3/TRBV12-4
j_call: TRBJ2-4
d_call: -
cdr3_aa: CASSPRDSPQYF
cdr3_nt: TGTGCCAGCAGTCCGCGGGACAGCCCTCAGTACTTC

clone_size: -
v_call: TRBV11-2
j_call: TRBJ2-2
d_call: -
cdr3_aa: CASSPLRVISPGELFF
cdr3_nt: TGTGCCAGCAGCCCGCTGAGGGTGATCTCCCCCGGGGAGCTGTTTTTT

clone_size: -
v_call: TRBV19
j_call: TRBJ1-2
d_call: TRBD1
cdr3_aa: CASSKVGTAYTF
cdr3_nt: TGTGCCAGTAGTAAGGTTGGGACAGCGTACACCTTC

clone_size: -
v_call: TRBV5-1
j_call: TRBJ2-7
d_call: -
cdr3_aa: CASSAGGVGVGYEQYF
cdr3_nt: TGCGCCAGCAGCGCCGGTGGCGTCGGAGTTGGCTACGAGCAGTACTTC

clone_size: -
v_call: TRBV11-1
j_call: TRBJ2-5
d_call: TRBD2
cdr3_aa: CASSPTSGSRETQYF
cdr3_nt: TGTGCCAGCAGCCCGACTAGCGGGAGTAGAGAGACCCAGTACTTC

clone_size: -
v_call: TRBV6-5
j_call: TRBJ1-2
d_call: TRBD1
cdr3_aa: CASSAGTGYGYTF
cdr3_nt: TGTGCCAGCAGCGCCGGGACAGGCTATGGCTACACCTTC

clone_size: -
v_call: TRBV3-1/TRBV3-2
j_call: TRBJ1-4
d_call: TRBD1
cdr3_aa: CASSQARGPQEKLFF
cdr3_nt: TGTGCCAGCAGCCAAGCGAGGGGGCCACAAGAAAAACTGTTTTTT

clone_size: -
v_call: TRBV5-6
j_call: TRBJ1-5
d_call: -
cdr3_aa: CASSFRGLGNQPQHF
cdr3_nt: TGTGCCAGCAGCTTCCGGGGGTTAGGCAATCAGCCCCAGCATTTT